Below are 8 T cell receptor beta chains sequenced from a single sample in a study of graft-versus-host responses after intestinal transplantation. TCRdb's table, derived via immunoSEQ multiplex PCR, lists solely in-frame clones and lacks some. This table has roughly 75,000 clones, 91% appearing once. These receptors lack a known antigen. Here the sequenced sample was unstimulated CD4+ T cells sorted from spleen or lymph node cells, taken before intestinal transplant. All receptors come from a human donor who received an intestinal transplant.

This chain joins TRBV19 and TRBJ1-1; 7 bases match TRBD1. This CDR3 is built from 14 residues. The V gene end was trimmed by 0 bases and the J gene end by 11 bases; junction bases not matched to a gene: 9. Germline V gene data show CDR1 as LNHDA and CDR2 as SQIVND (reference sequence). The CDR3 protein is CASSIDLWAGGAFF. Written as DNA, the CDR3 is TGTGCCAGTAGTATAGATCTTTGGGCAGGGGGTGCTTTCTTT.

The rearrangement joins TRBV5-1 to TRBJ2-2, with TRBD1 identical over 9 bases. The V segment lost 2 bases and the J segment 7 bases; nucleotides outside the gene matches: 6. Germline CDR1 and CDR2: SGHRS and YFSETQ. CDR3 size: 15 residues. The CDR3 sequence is CASSFTGGADGELFF. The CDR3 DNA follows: TGCGCCAGCAGCTTTACAGGGGGCGCGGACGGGGAGCTGTTTTTT.

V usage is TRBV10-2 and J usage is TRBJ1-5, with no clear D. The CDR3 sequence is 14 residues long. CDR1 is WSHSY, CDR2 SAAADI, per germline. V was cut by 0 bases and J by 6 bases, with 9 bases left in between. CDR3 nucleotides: TGCGCCAGCAGTGAGTCGAGAGGGTCTCAGCCCCAGCATTTT. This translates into CASSESRGSQPQHF.

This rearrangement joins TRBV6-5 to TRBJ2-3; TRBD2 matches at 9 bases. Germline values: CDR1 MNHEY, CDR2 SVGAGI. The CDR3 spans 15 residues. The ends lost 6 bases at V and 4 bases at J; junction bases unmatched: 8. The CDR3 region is CASSRGRGGPDTQYF. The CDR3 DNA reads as TGTGCCAGCAGCCGGGGGCGGGGGGGTCCAGATACGCAGTATTTT.

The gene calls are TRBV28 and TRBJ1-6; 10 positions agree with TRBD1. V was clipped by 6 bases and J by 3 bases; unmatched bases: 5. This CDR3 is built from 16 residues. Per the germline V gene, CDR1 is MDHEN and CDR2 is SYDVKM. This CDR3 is CASSLRTGGYNSPLHF. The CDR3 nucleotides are TGTGCCAGCAGCCTACGGACAGGGGGCTATAATTCACCCCTCCACTTT.

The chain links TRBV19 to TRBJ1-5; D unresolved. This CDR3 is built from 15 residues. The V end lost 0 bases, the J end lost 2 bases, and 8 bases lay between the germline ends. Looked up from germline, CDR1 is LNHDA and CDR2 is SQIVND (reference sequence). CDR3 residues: CASSIEDKRNQPQHF. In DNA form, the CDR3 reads TGTGCCAGTAGTATAGAAGACAAGCGCAATCAGCCCCAGCATTTT.

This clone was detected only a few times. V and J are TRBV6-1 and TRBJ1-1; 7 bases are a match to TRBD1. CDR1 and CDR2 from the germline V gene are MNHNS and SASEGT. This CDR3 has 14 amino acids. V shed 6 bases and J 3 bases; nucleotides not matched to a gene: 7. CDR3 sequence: CASSRSTGYTEAFF. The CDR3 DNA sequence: TGTGCCAGCAGCCGTTCGACAGGGTACACTGAAGCTTTCTTT.

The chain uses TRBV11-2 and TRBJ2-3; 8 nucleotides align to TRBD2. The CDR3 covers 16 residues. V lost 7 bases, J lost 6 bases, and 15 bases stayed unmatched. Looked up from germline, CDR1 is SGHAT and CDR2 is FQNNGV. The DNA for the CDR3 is TGTGCCAGCAACGTCTGGTACAGCGGGGGTAGGGATACGCAGTATTTT. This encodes CASNVWYSGGRDTQYF.